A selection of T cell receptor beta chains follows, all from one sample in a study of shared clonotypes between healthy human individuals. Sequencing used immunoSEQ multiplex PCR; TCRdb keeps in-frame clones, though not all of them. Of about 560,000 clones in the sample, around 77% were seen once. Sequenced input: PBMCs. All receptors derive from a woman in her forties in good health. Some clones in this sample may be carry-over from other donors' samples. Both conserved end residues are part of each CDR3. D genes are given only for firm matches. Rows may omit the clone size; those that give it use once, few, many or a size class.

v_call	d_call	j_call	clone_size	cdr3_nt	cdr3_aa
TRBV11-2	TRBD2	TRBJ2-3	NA	TGTGCCAGCAGCTTAGGTTGGGCCGGGGGGGCAGATACGCAGTATTTT	CASSLGWAGGADTQYF
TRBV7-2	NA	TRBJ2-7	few	TGTGCCAGCAGCTTAACTAGCTCCTACGAGCAGTACTTC	CASSLTSSYEQYF
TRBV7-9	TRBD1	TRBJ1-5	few	TGTGCCAGCAGCTTAGCAGGGGGCGGTCAGCCCCAGCATTTT	CASSLAGGGQPQHF
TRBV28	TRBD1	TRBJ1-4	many	TGTGCCAGCAGTGACAGGGGGCGTGATGAAAAACTGTTTTTT	CASSDRGRDEKLFF
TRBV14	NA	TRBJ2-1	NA	TGTGCCAGCAGCCAAGACGAGGGGAGTGAGCAGTTCTTC	CASSQDEGSEQFF
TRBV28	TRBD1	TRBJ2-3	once	TGTGCCAGCAGTACAACCGGGACAGGGGGCGCAGATACGCAGTATTTT	CASSTTGTGGADTQYF
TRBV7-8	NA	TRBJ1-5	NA	TGTGCCAGCAGCTTAGTAATGAATCAGCCCCAGCATTTT	CASSLVMNQPQHF
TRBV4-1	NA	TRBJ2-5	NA	TGCGCCAGCAGCCAAGGGACAGACGAGACCCAGTACTTC	CASSQGTDETQYF
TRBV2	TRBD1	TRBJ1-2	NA	TGTGCCAGCACACCAGGACAGGCTGACTATGGCTACACCTTC	CASTPGQADYGYTF
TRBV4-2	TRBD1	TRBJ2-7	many	TGTGCCAGCAGCTTAGCGGTGAGAACAGGGGGACTGGGGTCCTACGAGCAGTACTTC	CASSLAVRTGGLGSYEQYF
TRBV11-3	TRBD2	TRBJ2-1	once	TGTGCCAGCTCGGCGGGGGGGGACTCCTACAATGAGCAGTTCTTC	CASSAGGDSYNEQFF
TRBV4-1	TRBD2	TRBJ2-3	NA	TGCGCCAGCAGCCAAGTCGGACTAGCGGCTAGCACAGATACGCAGTATTTT	CASSQVGLAASTDTQYF
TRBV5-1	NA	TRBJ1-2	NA	TGCGCCAGCAGCTTGGAGACAGGTGGCTACACCTTC	CASSLETGGYTF
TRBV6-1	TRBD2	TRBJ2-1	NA	TGTGCCAGCAGTTTTAAGCGGGAGGGCAATGAGCAGTTCTTC	CASSFKREGNEQFF
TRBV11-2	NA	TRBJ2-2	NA	TGTGCCAGCAGCCGGGACCGAAACACCGGGGAGCTGTTTTTT	CASSRDRNTGELFF
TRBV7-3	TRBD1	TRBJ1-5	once	TGTGCCAGCAGCGCCTGGGACAGGGGGTTTCAGCCCCAGCATTTT	CASSAWDRGFQPQHF
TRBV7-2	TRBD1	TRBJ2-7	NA	TGTGCCAGCAGCATCACCGGGACAGGGGGCAGGGAGCAGTACTTC	CASSITGTGGREQYF
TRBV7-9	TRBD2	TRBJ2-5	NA	TGTGCCAGCAGCCCCAGCCTAGCGGGAGTGCCGCTTCAAGAGACCCAGTACTTC	CASSPSLAGVPLQETQYF
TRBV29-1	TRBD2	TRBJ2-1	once	TGCAGCGCTTGTAGCGGGGGCTCCTACAATGAGCAGTTCTTC	CSACSGGSYNEQFF
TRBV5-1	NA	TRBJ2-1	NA	TGCGCCAGCAGCGGGGGACTCGACTACAATGAGCAGTTCTTC	CASSGGLDYNEQFF
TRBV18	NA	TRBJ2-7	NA	TGTGCCAGCTCACCTGGCTACGAGCAGTACTTC	CASSPGYEQYF
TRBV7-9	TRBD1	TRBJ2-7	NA	TGTGCCAGCAGCCACCCGACAGGGAACGAGCAGTACTTC	CASSHPTGNEQYF
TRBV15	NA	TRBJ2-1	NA	TGTGCCACCAGCAGAGTTGGGGGCAGAGACAATGAGCAGTTCTTC	CATSRVGGRDNEQFF
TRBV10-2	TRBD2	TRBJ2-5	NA	TGCGCCAGTAGACTAGCGGGAGGATCAGAGACCCAGTACTTC	CASRLAGGSETQYF
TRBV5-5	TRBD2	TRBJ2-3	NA	TGTGCCAGCAGCTTGGTATCTAGCGGGATACTGTATTTT	CASSLVSSGILYF
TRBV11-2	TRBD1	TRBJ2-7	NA	TGTGCCAGCAGCTTAGTTCAGGGGGCAGGGGAGCAGTACTTC	CASSLVQGAGEQYF
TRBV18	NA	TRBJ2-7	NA	TGTGCCAGCTCACCACCACTTGGAAGCTCCTACGAGCAGTACTTC	CASSPPLGSSYEQYF
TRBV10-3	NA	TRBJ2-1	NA	TGTGCCATCAGTGAGAGGATCCAACAGGGGGGGAGCGGCAATGAGCAGTTCTTC	CAISERIQQGGSGNEQFF
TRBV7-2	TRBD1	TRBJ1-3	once	TGTGCCAGCAGCGCGGACAGGGCGGCTGTTTCTGGAAACACCATATATTTT	CASSADRAAVSGNTIYF